This TCR beta chain was captured by sequencing in a study of T cell responses to AZD1222 COVID-19 vaccine. Trimming took 0 bases from V and 3 from J, leaving 6 bases between them. The CDR3 consists of 15 residues. The V gene's germline CDR1 is SGHVS and CDR2 FQNEAQ. Repertoires were generated with immunoSEQ multiplex PCR, while TCRdb's copy carries only in-frame clones and drops some. The sample has about 140,000 clones, 92% seen once. The chain uses TRBV7-8 and TRBJ2-6; D is ambiguous. This specimen consisted of peripheral blood, obtained on day 0 of AZD1222 vaccination. The receptor was derived from an adult in good health. The CDR3 nucleotides are TGTGCCAGCAGCTTAGCCACTGGTGGGGCCAACGTCCTGACTTTC. This encodes CASSLATGGANVLTF.